The 13 T cell receptor beta chains below all came from one sample that was sequenced in a study of esophageal squamous cell carcinoma under preoperative chemotherapy (dated by TCRdb to 2017 to 2018). The library was built by means of PCR. Sequencing took place on a HiSeq X Ten. Through fastp at Q25 and MiXCR, TCRdb rebuilt clones from the public reads, retaining in-frame beta chains. Entries are consolidated by CDR3 protein sequence, retaining the most common genes and DNA. The sample has some 30,000 distinct CDR3 sequences on record, about half of them singletons. The top ten hold more than 20% of the sample. Sample time point, as interpreted from the label and publication: after preoperative PTX-NDP chemotherapy. This material was obtained from a patient given preoperative chemotherapy. The receptors were gathered from a human donor with esophageal squamous cell carcinoma. The donor label of this sample is uncertain.

This sequence joins TRBV7-9 and TRBJ2-3; a possible D gene is TRBD2 (6 bases). Germline V gene sequence: CDR1 SEHNR, CDR2 FQNEAQ (reference sequence). V was trimmed by 5 bases and J by 12 bases, leaving 36 bases between them. This CDR3 has 19 amino acids. The CDR3 DNA follows: TGTGCCAGCAGCGAGGTGACCGTGTCGGGCGTGGGAGGAACAGATATTCAGTATTTT. This sequence encodes CASSEVTVSGVGGTDIQYF.

This clonotype was counted a few times. Relative to the germline gene, one junction end is altered; a read error may explain this. The chain has TRBV6-1 and TRBJ2-5; 8 positions match TRBD2. This CDR3 is 14 amino acids long. Per the germline V gene, CDR1 is MNHNS and CDR2 is SASEGT. The CDR3 nucleotides read TGTGCGGGCAGCGGGGGCCGAGACCTCGATACCCAGTATTTC. Encoded protein: CAGSGGRDLDTQYF.

In the case of this clonotype: The conserved closing phenylalanine or tryptophan is absent in this CDR3, likely reflecting a read error. It is unclear where the CDR3 begins or ends on the DNA, so no DNA is shown, and the CDR3 is as TCRdb lists it. This chain connects TRBV7-2 to TRBJ2-5; the table assigns TRBD2, which was not confirmed against the DNA. Germline lookup yields CDR1 SGHTA and CDR2 FQGNSA. 16 amino acids form the CDR3, both terminal residues included. The chain's CDR3 is CASSSGRGAPPESQHS.

Of note for this clonotype: A much larger clone differs from this one at a single base, so this may be a read error. J is TRBJ2-1 and V is TRBV7-2; 8 positions agree with TRBD1. The V gene end was trimmed by 1 base and the J gene end by 15 bases; junction bases not matched to a gene: 23. This CDR3 contains 18 residues. The germline gives CDR1 SGHTA, CDR2 FQGNSA. The CDR3 is CASSLGGLGGPGGSARFF. The DNA for the CDR3 is TGTGCCAGCAGCTTAGGAGGATTAGGAGGCCCAGGGGGCTCTGCTCGGTTCTTC.

This clonotype was recorded at least ten times. The chain carries TRBV11-1 and TRBJ2-5; D uncertain. Trimming took off 2 bases at V and 2 bases at J, with 12 bases between the two ends. This CDR3 is 15 amino acids long. Germline-derived CDR1 and CDR2 are SGHAT and FQDESV (reference sequence). The CDR3 loop reads CASSLMLAGQETQYF. In DNA form, the CDR3 reads TGTGCCAGCAGCTTAATGTTGGCCGGGCAAGAGACCCAGTACTTC.

This clonotype was counted between two and nine times. A much larger clone is a single base away; this may be a read error. The J gene is TRBJ2-4, the V gene TRBV6-1; the D gene could be TRBD1 or TRBD2 (5 bases each). The CDR3 is made up of 14 amino acids. V was cut by 6 bases and J by 13 bases, with 22 bases left in between. The germline CDR1 and CDR2 sequences are MNHNS and SASEGT. CDR3 coding DNA: TGTGCCAGCAGACCCCCCCAGGGTAGCGTGGGGCAGTACTTC. It specifies CASRPPQGSVGQYF.

This rearrangement joins TRBV12-3 or TRBV12-4 to TRBJ2-1; 7 nucleotides match TRBD1. The trim removed 1 base at V and 14 bases at J, leaving 8 bases unmatched. The CDR3 has 13 residues. The CDR3 reads CASSLGTGDRKFF. CDR3 coding DNA: TGTGCCAGCAGTTTAGGGACAGGAGATAGGAAGTTCTTC.

The chain joins TRBV27 to TRBJ2-5, with D tentatively TRBD1 (5 bases). In germline, CDR1 is MNHEY, CDR2 SMNVEV (reference sequence). V lost 5 bases and J lost 1, with 14 bases in between. The CDR3 totals 15 residues. CDR3 residues: CASSPTLTVQETQYF. The CDR3 nucleotides are TGTGCCAGCAGTCCAACCCTGACAGTCCAAGAGACCCAGTACTTC.

A remark on this clonotype: Because the CDR3 is missing its conserved closing phenylalanine or tryptophan, this is likely a read error. The DNA is omitted, as the CDR3 cannot be located on it reliably, and the CDR3 follows TCRdb's listing. The chain recombines TRBV7-2 with TRBJ2-5; TRBD2 is the table's D call and was not checked against the DNA. The CDR3 is made up of 16 amino acids, end residues included. Germline-derived CDR1 and CDR2 are SGHTA and FQGNSA. CDR3 in amino acids: CASSSGRGAPRETQFL.

The V gene is TRBV10-3, the J gene TRBJ2-1; 12 positions agree with TRBD2. Germline values: CDR1 ENHRY, CDR2 SYGVKD. CDR3 length: 14 residues. J was trimmed by 6 bases and V by 6 bases; bases with no gene match: 3. The CDR3 nucleotides read TGTGCCATCAGGACTAGCGGGGGTATCAATGAGCAGTTCTTC. This codes for CAIRTSGGINEQFF.

In this sample, this clonotype turned up many times. The chain employs TRBV11-3 and TRBJ2-2; 8 bases align to TRBD1. This CDR3 comprises 16 residues. Trimming took 1 base from V and 1 from J; bases not matched to a gene: 2. CDR1 and CDR2 from the germline V gene are SGHNT and YENEEA. The CDR3 coding sequence is TGTGCCAGCAGCTTAGGTGGACAGGGGAACACCGGGGAGCTGTTTTTT. It translates to CASSLGGQGNTGELFF. Drawing the rest from reference TRBV11-3 and TRBJ2-2, the complete variable domain is EAGVVQSPRYKIIEKKQPVAFWCNPISGHNTLYWYLQNLGQGPELLIRYENEEAVDDSQLPKDRFSAERLKGVDSTLKIQPAELGDSAVYLCASSLGGQGNTGELFFGEGSRLTVL.

This clonotype was seen ten or more times. This chain joins TRBV27 and TRBJ2-4; the D gene is possibly TRBD1 (5 bases). V lost 0 bases to trimming and J lost 6 bases, with 9 bases between them. Germline CDR1 MNHEY, CDR2 SMNVEV (reference sequence). The CDR3 length is 14 residues. The CDR3 spells CASSLSRGINIQYF. CDR3 DNA sequence: TGTGCCAGCAGTTTATCAAGGGGCATAAACATTCAGTACTTC.

As concerns this clonotype: At one end the junction does not follow the germline gene, possibly because of a read error. The chain employs TRBV11-3 and TRBJ2-3, with D maybe TRBD2 (7 bases). Germline loops: CDR1 SGHNT, CDR2 YENEEA. The CDR3 has 17 residues. The CDR3, as DNA: TGTGCCAGCAGCTTCGAAGCGGGGATGGGGGCCATAGATACTCAGTATTTT. Translating it yields CASSFEAGMGAIDTQYF.